This T cell receptor (beta chain) was found in a study of cytomegalovirus exposure and HLA in healthy donors. In the PCR, 60 Vbeta and 13 Jbeta primers were used. The repertoire was sequenced with immunoSEQ multiplex PCR; TCRdb's copy has only in-frame clones and lacks some. The data contain 100,000 or so clones, roughly 71% of them singletons. The sequence was collected from a man aged 40-55 years in good health and CMV-seropositive. Sequenced material: PBMCs.

CDR3 sequence: CASSTGGLNTEAFF. Written as DNA, the CDR3 is TGTGCCAGCAGTACAGGGGGCTTGAACACTGAAGCTTTCTTT. This chain connects TRBV6-1 to TRBJ1-1, with 9 nucleotides matching TRBD1. The germline gives CDR1 MNHNS, CDR2 SASEGT. With 5 bases clipped from V and 0 bases from J, the junction kept 1 base outside the gene matches. This CDR3 has 14 residues.